This T cell receptor beta chain was sequenced for a study of T cell clonality in common variable immunodeficiency. General observations from the study: TCRbeta clonality was increased in CVID versus healthy controls.

TCRdb's copy holds only in-frame clones and misses some; the assay was immunoSEQ multiplex PCR. Observed in the sample are fewer than 75,000 clones, none of them singletons. The table lists this clone with many counts. Its matching antigen is unknown. The CDR3 end is not reached by the read, which stops 3 residues before it; the germline J gene fills it in. This CDR3 has 14 residues. Per the germline V gene, CDR1 is SNHLY and CDR2 is FYNNEI. V lost 3 bases and J 6 bases, leaving 12 bases between the germline ends. The TCR comes from a person aged 18 to 75 in good health. This rearrangement joins TRBV2 to TRBJ1-5; weak D call: TRBD1 (5 bases). Sample: peripheral blood mononuclear cells. The CDR3 sequence: CASSEGHGGQPQHF. The sequenced part of the CDR3 DNA is TGTGCCAGCAGTGAGGGGCACGGCGGTCAGCCC.